Listed below are T cell receptor beta chains from one sample, sequenced in a study of T cells in Graves' hyperthyroidism and ophthalmopathy. TCRdb reprocessed the multiplex PCR reads via MiXCR and lists one record per CDR3 protein. The sample includes about 280,000 distinct CDR3 sequences, around a quarter seen only once; the top ten take about a quarter. The sequencing sample was made of blood. The receptors originated from a man aged 35 to 55 with Graves' hyperthyroidism that later progressed to Graves' ophthalmopathy. Both conserved end residues are part of each CDR3. The D gene is left open where the match is weak. The listing skips clone size in some rows; elsewhere it reads once, few, many or a size class.

j_call v_call clone_size d_call cdr3_aa cdr3_nt
TRBJ2-5 TRBV11-1 NA NA CASSLAPDDLITETQYF TGTGCCAGCAGCTTAGCGCCTGATGACCTTATCACGGAGACCCAGTACTTC
TRBJ2-7 TRBV12-3/TRBV12-4 NA NA CASSQTMEQYF TGTGCCAGCAGCCAGACGATGGAGCAGTACTTC
TRBJ2-2 TRBV30 few TRBD2 CAWTSGLAGTGELFF TGTGCCTGGACTTCGGGACTAGCGGGCACCGGGGAGCTGTTTTTT
TRBJ2-7 TRBV20-1 many TRBD1 CSARGPRQGAYYEQYF TGCAGTGCTAGGGGCCCTCGGCAGGGGGCTTACTACGAGCAGTACTTC
TRBJ2-7 TRBV15 many NA CATSRGRSARPYEQYF TGTGCCACCAGCAGAGGTAGGTCCGCTCGCCCCTACGAGCAGTACTTC
TRBJ2-2 TRBV29-1 many NA CSVVRGAQRELFF TGCAGCGTTGTTCGCGGGGCCCAAAGGGAGCTGTTTTTT
TRBJ2-5 TRBV28 many NA CASSSNQETQYF TGTGCCAGCAGTTCCAATCAAGAGACCCAGTACTTC
TRBJ2-4 TRBV6-1 NA NA CASTPVSGPIKTGIQYF TGTGCCAGCACCCCCGTCTCGGGACCGATAAAAACTGGCATTCAGTACTTC
TRBJ2-7 TRBV7-9 many TRBD1 CASSPPDRGATYEQYF TGTGCCAGCAGCCCCCCCGACAGGGGAGCGACCTACGAGCAGTACTTC
TRBJ1-2 TRBV18 NA NA CASSSTAGPLYGYTF TGTGCCAGCTCAAGTACAGCGGGCCCCCTCTATGGCTACACCTTC
TRBJ2-6 TRBV12-3/TRBV12-4 many NA CASARGTGANVLTF TGTGCCAGCGCCCGCGGAACTGGGGCCAACGTCCTGACTTTC
TRBJ1-1 TRBV29-1 NA TRBD1 CSVVQGAAEAFF TGCAGCGTTGTACAGGGGGCGGCTGAAGCTTTCTTT
TRBJ1-3 TRBV20-1 few NA CSAPLMEAWNTIYF TGCAGTGCGCCCCTAATGGAAGCTTGGAACACCATATATTTT
TRBJ1-5 TRBV20-1 many NA CSAKTGPYSNQPQHF TGCAGCGCCAAGACAGGACCATATAGCAATCAGCCCCAGCATTTT
TRBJ2-2 TRBV9 many TRBD1 CASSVAGTGNTGELFF TGTGCCAGCAGCGTCGCCGGGACAGGGAACACCGGGGAGCTGTTTTTT
TRBJ1-5 TRBV20-1 many TRBD1 CSAGQGNQPQHF TGCAGTGCCGGACAGGGCAATCAGCCCCAGCATTTT
TRBJ1-1 TRBV6-5 many NA CASSFGTEAFF TGTGCCAGCAGTTTCGGCACTGAAGCTTTCTTT
TRBJ1-1 TRBV3-1 many NA CASSPWGNTEAFF TGTGCCAGCTCCCCTTGGGGGAACACTGAAGCTTTCTTT
TRBJ1-2 TRBV12-3/TRBV12-4 few NA CASSKQGDGYTF TGTGCCAGCAGTAAACAGGGAGATGGCTACACCTTC
TRBJ1-1 TRBV5-1 once NA CASSSPRGQTLMNTEAFF TGCGCCAGCAGCTCCCCACGGGGGCAAACCTTAATGAACACTGAAGCTTTCTTT
TRBJ1-5 TRBV6-1 NA TRBD1 CASTDRVGQPQHF TGTGCTAGCACTGACAGGGTCGGACAGCCCCAGCATTTT
TRBJ1-2 TRBV15 many TRBD1 CVTGTGVGYTF TGTGTCACCGGGACAGGGGTTGGCTACACCTTC
TRBJ2-7 TRBV6-1 NA NA CASSQFGRGQPSEQYF TGTGCCAGCAGCCAGTTTGGACGAGGACAGCCCTCCGAGCAGTACTTC
TRBJ1-2 TRBV12-5 NA TRBD1 CASGHGQGGGYTF TGTGCTAGTGGTCACGGACAGGGGGGAGGCTACACCTTC
TRBJ2-5 TRBV12-3/TRBV12-4 NA TRBD2 CASTRRGGLAGETQYF TGTGCCAGCACCAGACGGGGGGGACTAGCGGGAGAGACCCAGTACTTC
TRBJ2-7 TRBV5-1 many NA CASSMGLSYEQYF TGCGCCAGCAGTATGGGGCTCTCCTACGAGCAGTACTTC